Reported below is one T cell receptor (beta chain). Its antigen is unidentified. TCRdb re-derived calls from the reads in MiXCR, one entry per CDR3 protein. This sample has approximately 120,000 distinct CDR3 sequences, with around 32% found just once. The data stem from a study of T cell repertoires in cytomegalovirus infection. Study information: Both recently identified HLA-C-restricted and well-studied HLA-B-restricted CMV epitopes were used in the study. Public TCR beta signatures provided an indication of both CMV infection and a matching HLA type.

Trimming took 7 bases from V and 5 from J, leaving 17 bases between them. Germline CDR1 PRHDT, CDR2 FYEKMQ (reference sequence). The CDR3 has 14 residues. Overall study results and limits: Cumulative public TCR beta family frequency identified CMV carriers with the relevant HLA. Predominance within the ex vivo response was attributable to HLA-C-restricted CMV-specific TCR beta clonotypes.

The sample consisted of CD8+ T cells from cultured PBMCs, taken from culture after CMV antigen stimulation. This chain connects TRBV13 to TRBJ1-1; maybe TRBD1 (5 bases). The receptor was derived from a human donor in good health (CMV status not recorded). Some clones in this sample may be carry-over from other donors' samples. As DNA, the CDR3 is TGTGCCAGCACCACTTTGGGGGGTATTACTGAAGCTTTCTTT. Translation gives CASTTLGGITEAFF. Using reference TRBV13 and TRBJ1-1 for the parts outside the CDR3, the full variable domain is AAGVIQSPRHLIKEKRETATLKCYPIPRHDTVYWYQQGPGQDPQFLISFYEKMQSDKGSIPDRFSAQQFSDYHSELNMSSLELGDSALYFCASTTLGGITEAFFGQGTRLTVV.